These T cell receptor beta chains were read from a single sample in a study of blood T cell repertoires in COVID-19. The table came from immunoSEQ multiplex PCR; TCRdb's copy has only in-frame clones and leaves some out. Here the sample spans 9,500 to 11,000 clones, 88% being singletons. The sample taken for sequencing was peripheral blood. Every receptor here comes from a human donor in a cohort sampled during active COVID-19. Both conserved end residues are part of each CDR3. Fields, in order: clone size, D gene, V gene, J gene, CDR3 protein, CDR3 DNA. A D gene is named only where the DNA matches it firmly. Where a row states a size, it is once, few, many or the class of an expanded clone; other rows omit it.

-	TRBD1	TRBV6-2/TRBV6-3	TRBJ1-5	CASSLQGARIRQPQHF	TGTGCCAGCAGTCTCCAGGGGGCACGAATCAGGCAGCCCCAGCATTTT
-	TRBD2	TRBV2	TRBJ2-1	CASSGLAGGSSSYNEQFF	TGTGCCAGCAGTGGACTAGCGGGAGGGTCGAGCTCCTACAATGAGCAGTTCTTC
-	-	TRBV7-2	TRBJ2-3	CASSPHNTDTQYF	TGTGCCAGCAGCCCCCACAATACAGATACGCAGTATTTT
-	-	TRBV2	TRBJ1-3	CASSEWGVLDTIYF	TGTGCCAGCAGTGAGTGGGGGGTTCTAGACACCATATATTTT
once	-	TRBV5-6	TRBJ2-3	CASSLVGSGLTDTQYF	TGTGCCAGCAGCTTGGTGGGTAGCGGTCTCACAGATACGCAGTATTTT
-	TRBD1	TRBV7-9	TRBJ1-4	CASSAGGVREKLFF	TGTGCCAGCAGCGCAGGGGGCGTACGGGAAAAACTGTTTTTT
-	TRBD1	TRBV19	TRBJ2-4	CASSPRTGWDIQYF	TGTGCCAGTAGTCCCCGGACAGGGTGGGACATTCAGTACTTC
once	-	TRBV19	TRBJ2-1	CASSIVTGVGNEQFF	TGTGCCAGTAGTATAGTTACGGGAGTTGGTAATGAGCAGTTCTTC
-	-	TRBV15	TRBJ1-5	CATSRDRGPQHF	TGTGCCACCAGCAGAGATCGAGGGCCCCAGCATTTT
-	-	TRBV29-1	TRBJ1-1	CSVEGGREGTEAFF	TGCAGCGTTGAAGGGGGCAGGGAGGGCACTGAAGCTTTCTTT
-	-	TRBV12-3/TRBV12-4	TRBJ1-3	CASSFLDGNTIYF	TGTGCCAGCAGTTTTTTAGATGGAAACACCATATATTTT
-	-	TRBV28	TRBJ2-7	CASNSAGLREQYF	TGTGCCAGCAACTCTGCGGGTTTGAGGGAGCAGTACTTC
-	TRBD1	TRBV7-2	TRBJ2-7	CASSEGQGAVYEQYF	TGTGCCAGCAGCGAAGGACAGGGGGCGGTATACGAGCAGTACTTC
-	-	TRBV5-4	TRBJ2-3	CASSLGQQTDTQYF	TGTGCCAGCAGCTTAGGACAGCAAACAGATACGCAGTATTTT
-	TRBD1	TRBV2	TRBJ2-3	CASSGDRGTDTQYF	TGTGCCAGCAGTGGGGACAGGGGCACAGATACGCAGTATTTT
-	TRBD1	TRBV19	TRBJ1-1	CASSIALSRAGGKSFF	TGTGCCAGTAGTATAGCCCTCAGTCGGGCAGGGGGTAAGTCTTTCTTT
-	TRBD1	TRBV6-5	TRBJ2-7	CASSPRQGGYEQYF	TGTGCCAGCAGCCCGAGACAGGGGGGCTACGAGCAGTACTTC
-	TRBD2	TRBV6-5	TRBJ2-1	CASSSLAGEAGEQFF	TGTGCCAGCAGTTCCCTAGCGGGAGAAGCCGGTGAGCAGTTCTTC
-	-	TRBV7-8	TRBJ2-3	CASSLEPGVTDTQYF	TGTGCCAGCAGCTTAGAGCCAGGGGTCACAGATACGCAGTATTTT
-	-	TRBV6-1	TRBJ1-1	CASSDYQMNTEAFF	TGTGCCAGCAGTGATTACCAGATGAACACTGAAGCTTTCTTT
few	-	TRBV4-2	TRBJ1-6	CASSQDRGQSSYNSPLHF	TGTGCCAGCAGCCAAGATAGAGGACAGAGCTCCTATAATTCACCCCTCCACTTT
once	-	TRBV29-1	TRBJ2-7	CSVELDSYEQYF	TGCAGCGTTGAGCTGGACAGTTACGAGCAGTACTTC
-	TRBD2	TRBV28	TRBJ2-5	CASRGGFQETQYF	TGTGCCAGCAGGGGAGGGTTTCAAGAGACCCAGTACTTC
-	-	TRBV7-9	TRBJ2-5	CASSLTLVQYF	TGTGCCAGCAGCTTAACTCTCGTCCAGTACTTC
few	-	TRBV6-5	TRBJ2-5	CASRSGSGETQYF	TGTGCCAGCAGATCCGGGTCCGGGGAGACCCAGTACTTC
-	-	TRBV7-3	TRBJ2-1	CASSLGQGNYNEQFF	TGTGCCAGCAGCTTAGGGCAGGGGAACTACAATGAGCAGTTCTTC
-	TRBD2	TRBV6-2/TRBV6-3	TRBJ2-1	CASSYGGTSGRNEQFF	TGTGCCAGCAGTTATGGGGGGACTAGCGGGAGAAATGAGCAGTTCTTC
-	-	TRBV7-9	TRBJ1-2	CASSYSQTDGYTF	TGTGCCAGCAGCTACTCCCAGACAGATGGCTACACCTTC
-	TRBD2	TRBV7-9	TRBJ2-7	CASSLSSGNDEQYF	TGTGCCAGCAGCTTGTCTAGCGGGAACGACGAGCAGTACTTC
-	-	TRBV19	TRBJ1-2	CASSIEETAYGYTF	TGTGCCAGTAGTATAGAGGAGACTGCCTATGGCTACACCTTC
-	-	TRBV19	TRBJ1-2	CASSNRADGYTF	TGTGCCAGTAGTAACAGGGCCGATGGCTACACCTTC
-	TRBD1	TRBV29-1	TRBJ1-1	CSVTGELYTEAFF	TGCAGCGTCACAGGGGAGCTTTACACTGAAGCTTTCTTT
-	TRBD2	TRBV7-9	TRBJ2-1	CASSQTSGTGNEQFF	TGTGCCAGCAGCCAGACTAGCGGGACGGGCAATGAGCAGTTCTTC
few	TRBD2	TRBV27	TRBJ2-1	CASSLTSGTYNEQFF	TGTGCCAGCAGTTTAACTAGCGGGACCTACAATGAGCAGTTCTTC
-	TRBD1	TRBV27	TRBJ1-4	CASSLTGGGGEKLFF	TGTGCCAGCAGTTTGACAGGGGGTGGGGGGGAAAAACTGTTTTTT
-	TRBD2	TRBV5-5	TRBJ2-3	CASSWLGTSGAPDTQYF	TGTGCCAGCAGCTGGCTTGGGACTAGCGGGGCGCCAGATACGCAGTATTTT
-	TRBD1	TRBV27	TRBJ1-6	CASRLQGAIDSPLHF	TGTGCCAGCAGATTACAGGGGGCGATTGATTCACCCCTCCACTTT
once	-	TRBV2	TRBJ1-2	CASSETTGANYGYTF	TGTGCCAGCAGTGAAACAACCGGAGCCAACTATGGCTACACCTTC
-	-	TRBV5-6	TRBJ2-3	CASSSLGADTQYF	TGTGCCAGCAGCTCCTTGGGGGCTGATACGCAGTATTTT
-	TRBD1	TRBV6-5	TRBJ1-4	CASSRDREREKLFF	TGTGCCAGCAGTAGGGACAGGGAGCGCGAAAAACTGTTTTTT
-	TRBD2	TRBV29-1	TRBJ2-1	CSVVGTSSYNEQFF	TGCAGCGTTGTAGGGACTAGCTCCTACAATGAGCAGTTCTTC
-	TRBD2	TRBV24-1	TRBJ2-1	CATSDSGLAPNEQFF	TGTGCCACCAGTGATTCTGGACTAGCTCCCAATGAGCAGTTCTTC
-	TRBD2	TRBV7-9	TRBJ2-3	CASSSRTSGGGDTQYF	TGTGCCAGCAGCTCACGGACTAGCGGAGGTGGGGATACGCAGTATTTT
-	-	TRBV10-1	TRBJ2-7	CASSENPTDEQYF	TGCGCCAGCAGTGAGAATCCCACGGACGAGCAGTACTTC
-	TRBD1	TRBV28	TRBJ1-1	CASSSNRGSMNTEAFF	TGTGCCAGCAGTTCAAACAGGGGGTCTATGAACACTGAAGCTTTCTTT
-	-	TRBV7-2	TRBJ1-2	CASSLDNNYGYTF	TGTGCCAGCAGCCTGGACAATAACTATGGCTACACCTTC
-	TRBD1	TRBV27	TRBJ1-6	CASSFATGVSPLHF	TGTGCCAGCAGTTTCGCGACAGGGGTGTCACCCCTCCACTTT
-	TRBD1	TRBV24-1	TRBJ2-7	CATSDHRDRGGHEQYF	TGTGCCACCAGTGATCACCGGGACAGGGGCGGTCACGAGCAGTACTTC
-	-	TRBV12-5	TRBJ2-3	CASGLVEVLQITDTQYF	TGTGCTAGTGGTTTGGTTGAGGTTCTCCAGATCACAGATACGCAGTATTTT